The source of this T cell receptor beta chain is a study of T-cell reconstitution after alpha-beta-depleted transplantation in children. Library preparation (for TCRbeta) was performed with unique molecular identifiers. TCRdb re-called the PCR reads with MiXCR, one entry per CDR3 protein. The sample consists of some 400,000 distinct CDR3 sequences, roughly 22% of them appearing once. This clonotype was counted only a few times. The starting material was PBMCs from the stem cell graft donor, obtained from the stem cell graft. The receptor's source is a human donor who donated a stem cell graft to a child with acute myeloid leukemia.

CDR3 DNA: TGCAGTGCTAGTTCGGACCCGCGGTACGAGCAGTACTTC. It encodes CSASSDPRYEQYF. V gene TRBV20-1 combines with J gene TRBJ2-7; D is undetermined. V was shortened by 3 bases and J by 4 bases, with 13 bases between the two germline ends. Germline values: CDR1 DFQATT, CDR2 SNEGSKA (reference sequence). The CDR3 consists of 13 residues.